This T cell receptor (beta chain) appears in the sequencing data of a study of blood T cell repertoires in COVID-19. Study at large: The study drew acute and convalescent COVID-19 samples from the United States, Italy and Spain. Sources were T cells, B-cell-depleted T cells, or PBMCs; the material itself was cDNA or gDNA.

The J segment lost 10 bases and the V segment lost 7 bases, leaving 12 bases of the junction unmatched. CDR1 and CDR2 (germline): SGDLS, YYNGEE. The CDR3 sequence is 14 residues long. Per the authors' pipeline: Amplification of reference gene primers was used by the study to estimate nucleated cell counts. Profiled with immunoSEQ multiplex PCR; TCRdb holds only in-frame clones, not every one. D and trimming were read from the DNA, whereas the V and J calls and clone size are those reported in that table. The top ten clones hold about 6% of a sample with about 200,000 clones, 80% to 90% of them seen once.

The J gene is TRBJ1-4, the V gene TRBV9; 8 bases agree with TRBD1. Source material: peripheral blood. The source is a man older than 75 with acute or convalescent COVID-19. The CDR3: CASAIQDRGGKLFF. CDR3 in DNA: TGTGCCAGCGCGATTCAAGACAGGGGCGGAAAACTGTTTTTT.